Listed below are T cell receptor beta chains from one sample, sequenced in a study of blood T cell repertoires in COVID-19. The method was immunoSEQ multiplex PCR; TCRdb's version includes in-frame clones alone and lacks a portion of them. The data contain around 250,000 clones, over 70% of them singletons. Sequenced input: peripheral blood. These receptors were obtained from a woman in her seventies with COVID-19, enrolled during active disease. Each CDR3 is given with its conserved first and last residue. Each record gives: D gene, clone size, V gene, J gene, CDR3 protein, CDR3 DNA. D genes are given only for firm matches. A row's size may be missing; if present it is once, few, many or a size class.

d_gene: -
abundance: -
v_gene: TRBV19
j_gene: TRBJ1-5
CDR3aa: CASSPGVSSNQPQHF
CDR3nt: TGTGCCAGTAGCCCCGGGGTCTCGAGCAATCAGCCCCAGCATTTT

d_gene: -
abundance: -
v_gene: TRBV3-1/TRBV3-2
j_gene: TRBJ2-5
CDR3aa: CASSSTGGVETQYF
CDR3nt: TGTGCCAGCAGCTCTACAGGTGGGGTAGAGACCCAGTACTTC

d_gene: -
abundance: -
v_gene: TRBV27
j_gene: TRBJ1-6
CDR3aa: CASSLTRGRYNSPLHF
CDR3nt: TGTGCCAGCAGTTTAACCCGGGGAAGGTATAATTCACCCCTCCACTTT

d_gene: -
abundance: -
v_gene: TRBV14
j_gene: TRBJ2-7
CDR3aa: CASSQTGIPYEQYF
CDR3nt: TGTGCCAGCAGCCAAACAGGTATACCCTACGAGCAGTACTTC

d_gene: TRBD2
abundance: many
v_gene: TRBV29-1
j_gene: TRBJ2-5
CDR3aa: CSVLTSRGETQYF
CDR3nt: TGCAGCGTCCTGACTAGCCGAGGGGAGACCCAGTACTTC

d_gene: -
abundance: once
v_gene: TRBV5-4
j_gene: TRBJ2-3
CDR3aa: CASSPSTDTQYF
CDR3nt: TGTGCCAGCAGCCCTAGCACAGATACGCAGTATTTT

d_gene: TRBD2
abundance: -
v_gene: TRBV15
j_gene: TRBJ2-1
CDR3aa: CATSREFNSGFYNEQFF
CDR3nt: TGTGCCACCAGCAGAGAGTTTAATAGCGGGTTCTACAATGAGCAGTTCTTC

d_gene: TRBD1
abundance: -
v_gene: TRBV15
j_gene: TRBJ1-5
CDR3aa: CATSRAGGNNQPQHF
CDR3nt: TGTGCCACCAGCAGAGCAGGGGGCAACAATCAGCCCCAGCATTTT

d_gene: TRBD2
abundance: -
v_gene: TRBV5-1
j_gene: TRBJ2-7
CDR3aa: CASSSLAGGPGEQYF
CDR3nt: TGCGCCAGCAGCTCTCTGGCGGGAGGGCCGGGTGAGCAGTACTTC

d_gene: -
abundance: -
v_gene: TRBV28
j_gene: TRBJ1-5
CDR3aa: CASSLAGQPQHF
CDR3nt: TGTGCCAGCAGTTTGGCTGGTCAGCCCCAGCATTTT

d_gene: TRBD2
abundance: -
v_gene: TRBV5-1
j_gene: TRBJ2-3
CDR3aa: CASSLRTSGNTDTQYF
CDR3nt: TGCGCCAGCAGCTTACGGACTAGCGGCAACACAGATACGCAGTATTTT

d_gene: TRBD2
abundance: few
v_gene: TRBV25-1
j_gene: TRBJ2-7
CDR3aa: CASSEPQWREEYEQYF
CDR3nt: TGTGCCAGCAGTGAACCCCAATGGCGGGAGGAATACGAGCAGTACTTC

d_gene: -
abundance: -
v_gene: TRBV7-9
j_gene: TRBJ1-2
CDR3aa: CASSSEVEINGYTF
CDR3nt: TGTGCCAGCAGCAGCGAAGTTGAAATCAATGGCTACACCTTC

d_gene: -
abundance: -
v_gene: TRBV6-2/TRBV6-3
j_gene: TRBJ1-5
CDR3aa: CASSSRGNQPQHF
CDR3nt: TGTGCCAGCAGTTCGCGGGGCAATCAGCCCCAGCATTTT

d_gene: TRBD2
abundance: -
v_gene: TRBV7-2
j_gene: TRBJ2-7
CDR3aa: CAGSIAGGYEQYF
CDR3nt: TGTGCCGGATCGATAGCGGGAGGGTACGAGCAGTACTTC

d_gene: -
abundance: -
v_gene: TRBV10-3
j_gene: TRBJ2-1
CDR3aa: CAISEWRSDEQFF
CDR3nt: TGTGCCATCAGTGAGTGGAGGAGCGATGAGCAGTTCTTC

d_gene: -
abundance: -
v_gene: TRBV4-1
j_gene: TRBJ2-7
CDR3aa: CASSPRDGDYEQYF
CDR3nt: TGCGCCAGCAGCCCGCGGGACGGGGACTACGAGCAGTACTTC

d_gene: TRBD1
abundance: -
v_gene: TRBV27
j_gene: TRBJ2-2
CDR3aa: CASSSKAGTGFTGELFF
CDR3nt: TGTGCCAGCAGTTCGAAGGCCGGGACAGGGTTCACCGGGGAGCTGTTTTTT

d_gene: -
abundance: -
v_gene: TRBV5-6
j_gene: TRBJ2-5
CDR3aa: CASSRGETQYF
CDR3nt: TGTGCCAGCAGCCGCGGGGAGACCCAGTACTTC

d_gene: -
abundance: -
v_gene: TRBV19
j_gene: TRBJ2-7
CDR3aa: CASSIPPHEQYF
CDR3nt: TGTGCCAGTAGTATCCCCCCTCACGAGCAGTACTTC

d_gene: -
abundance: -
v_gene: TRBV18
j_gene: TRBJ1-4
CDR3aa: CASSPLGATNEKLFF
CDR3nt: TGTGCCAGCTCACCGTTAGGAGCAACTAATGAAAAACTGTTTTTT

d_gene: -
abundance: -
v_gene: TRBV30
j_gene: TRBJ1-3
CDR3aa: CAWRSGSSSGNTIYF
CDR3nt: TGTGCCTGGAGAAGCGGCAGCAGCTCTGGAAACACCATATATTTT

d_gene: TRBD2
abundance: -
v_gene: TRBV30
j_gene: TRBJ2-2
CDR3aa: CAWSGLAGGPGELFF
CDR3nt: TGTGCCTGGAGTGGCCTAGCGGGAGGGCCCGGGGAGCTGTTTTTT

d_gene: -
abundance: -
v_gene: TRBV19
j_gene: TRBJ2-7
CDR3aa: CASSPRDSFLNEQYF
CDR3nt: TGTGCCAGTAGCCCACGGGATAGTTTTCTCAACGAGCAGTACTTC

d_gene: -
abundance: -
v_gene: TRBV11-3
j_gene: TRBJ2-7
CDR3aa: CASSLKGAVEQYF
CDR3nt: TGTGCCAGCAGCTTAAAAGGTGCGGTCGAGCAGTACTTC

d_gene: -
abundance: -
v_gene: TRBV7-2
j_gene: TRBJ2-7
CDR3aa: CASSRAGSSYEQYF
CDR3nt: TGTGCCAGCAGCCGCGCGGGCAGCTCCTACGAGCAGTACTTC

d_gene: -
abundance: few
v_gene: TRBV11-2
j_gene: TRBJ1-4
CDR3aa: CASSLGWAAAEKLFF
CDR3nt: TGTGCCAGCAGCTTAGGATGGGCAGCGGCGGAAAAACTGTTTTTT

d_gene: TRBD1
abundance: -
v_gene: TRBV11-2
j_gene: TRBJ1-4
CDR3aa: CASSLGGQGEKLFF
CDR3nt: TGTGCCAGCAGCTTAGGCGGACAGGGGGAAAAACTGTTTTTT

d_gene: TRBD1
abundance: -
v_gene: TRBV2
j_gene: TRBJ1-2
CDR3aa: CASRAGTGTSGYTF
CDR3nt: TGTGCCAGCAGGGCCGGGACAGGGACTAGTGGCTACACCTTC

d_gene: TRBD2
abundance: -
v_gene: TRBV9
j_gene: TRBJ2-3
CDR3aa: CASSEPLAGGFTDTQYF
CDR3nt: TGTGCCAGCAGCGAACCACTAGCGGGGGGGTTCACAGATACGCAGTATTTT

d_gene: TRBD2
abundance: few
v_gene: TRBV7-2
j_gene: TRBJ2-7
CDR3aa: CASSLFTSGNYEQYF
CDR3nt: TGTGCCAGCAGCTTATTCACTAGCGGGAACTACGAGCAGTACTTC

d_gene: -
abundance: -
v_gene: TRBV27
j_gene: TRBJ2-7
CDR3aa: CASRTGGPHLEQYF
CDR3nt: TGTGCCAGCAGGACTGGGGGCCCCCACCTCGAGCAGTACTTC

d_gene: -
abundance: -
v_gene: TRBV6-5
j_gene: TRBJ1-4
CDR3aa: CASSFGQFGEKLFF
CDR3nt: TGTGCCAGCAGTTTCGGACAGTTTGGTGAAAAACTGTTTTTT

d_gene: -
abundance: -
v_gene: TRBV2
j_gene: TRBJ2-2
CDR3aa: CASGVNRAAVTGELFF
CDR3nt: TGTGCCAGCGGGGTGAACAGGGCGGCGGTCACCGGGGAGCTGTTTTTT

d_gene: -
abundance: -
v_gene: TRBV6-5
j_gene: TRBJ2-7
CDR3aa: CASSYSNRDYEQYF
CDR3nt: TGTGCCAGCAGTTACTCGAACAGGGATTACGAGCAGTACTTC

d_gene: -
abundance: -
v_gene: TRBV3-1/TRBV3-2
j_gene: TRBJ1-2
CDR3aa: CASSQGQNYGYTF
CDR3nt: TGTGCCAGCAGCCAAGGACAGAACTATGGCTACACCTTC

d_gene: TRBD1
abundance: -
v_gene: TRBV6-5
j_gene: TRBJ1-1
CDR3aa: CASRDQGATEAFF
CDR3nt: TGTGCCAGCAGAGACCAGGGGGCCACTGAAGCTTTCTTT

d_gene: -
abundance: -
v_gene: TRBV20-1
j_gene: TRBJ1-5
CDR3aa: CSASYPDQPQHF
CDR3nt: TGCAGTGCTAGTTATCCAGATCAGCCCCAGCATTTT

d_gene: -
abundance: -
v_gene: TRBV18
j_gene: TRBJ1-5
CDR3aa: CASSPLPGNQPQHF
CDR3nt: TGTGCCAGCTCACCATTGCCAGGCAATCAGCCCCAGCATTTT

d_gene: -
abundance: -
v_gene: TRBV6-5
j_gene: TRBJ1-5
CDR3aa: CASTPDRSSNQPQHF
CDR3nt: TGTGCCAGCACCCCAGACAGGAGTAGCAATCAGCCCCAGCATTTT

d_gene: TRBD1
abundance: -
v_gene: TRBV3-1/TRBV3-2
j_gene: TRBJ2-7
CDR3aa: CASSPGQGEQYF
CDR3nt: TGTGCCAGCAGCCCGGGACAGGGAGAGCAGTACTTC

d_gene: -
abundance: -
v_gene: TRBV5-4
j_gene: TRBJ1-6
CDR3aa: CASSLDRSNSPLHF
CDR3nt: TGTGCCAGCAGCTTGGACAGGTCAAATTCACCCCTCCACTTT

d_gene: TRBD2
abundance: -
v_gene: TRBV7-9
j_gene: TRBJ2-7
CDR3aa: CASSLQRGFSYEQYF
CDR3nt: TGTGCCAGCAGCTTACAGCGGGGGTTCTCCTACGAGCAGTACTTC

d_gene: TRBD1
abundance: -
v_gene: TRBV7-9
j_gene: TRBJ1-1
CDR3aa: CASSQGQGNTEAFF
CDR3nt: TGTGCCAGCAGCCAGGGACAGGGGAACACTGAAGCTTTCTTT

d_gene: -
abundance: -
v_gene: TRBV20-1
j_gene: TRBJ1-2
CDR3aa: CSARARDGYTF
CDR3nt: TGCAGTGCTAGAGCCAGGGATGGCTACACCTTC

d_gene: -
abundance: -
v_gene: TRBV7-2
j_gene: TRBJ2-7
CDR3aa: CASSFIRYEQYF
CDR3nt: TGTGCCAGCAGCTTCATCCGGTACGAGCAGTACTTC

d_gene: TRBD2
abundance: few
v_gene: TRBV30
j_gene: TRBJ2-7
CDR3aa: CAWRSGGGGYEQYF
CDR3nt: TGTGCCTGGAGGTCCGGCGGGGGGGGATACGAGCAGTACTTC

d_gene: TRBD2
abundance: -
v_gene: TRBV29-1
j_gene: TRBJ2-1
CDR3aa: CSVGLAGLRIGEQFF
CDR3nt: TGCAGCGTTGGACTAGCGGGACTTCGGATAGGGGAGCAGTTCTTC

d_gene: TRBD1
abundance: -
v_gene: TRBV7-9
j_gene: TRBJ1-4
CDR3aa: CASSFPDRGEEKLFF
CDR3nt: TGTGCCAGCAGCTTCCCGGACAGGGGAGAAGAAAAACTGTTTTTT

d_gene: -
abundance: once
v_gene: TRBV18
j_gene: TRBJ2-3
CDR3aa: CASSPRGTDTQYF
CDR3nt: TGTGCCAGCTCACCCAGGGGCACAGATACGCAGTATTTT

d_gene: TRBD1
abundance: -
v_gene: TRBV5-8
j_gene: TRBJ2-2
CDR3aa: CASSRGPNTGELFF
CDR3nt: TGTGCCAGCAGCAGGGGGCCAAACACCGGGGAGCTGTTTTTT

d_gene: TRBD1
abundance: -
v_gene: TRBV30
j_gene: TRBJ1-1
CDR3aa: CAWKRGRNTEAFF
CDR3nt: TGTGCCTGGAAGAGGGGGCGCAACACTGAAGCTTTCTTT

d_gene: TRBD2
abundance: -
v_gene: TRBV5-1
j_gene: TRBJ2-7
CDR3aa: CASSEQLADAYEQYF
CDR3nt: TGCGCCAGCAGCGAGCAACTAGCGGACGCCTACGAGCAGTACTTC

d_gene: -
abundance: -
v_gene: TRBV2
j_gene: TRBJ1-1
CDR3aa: CASSSGYPEAFF
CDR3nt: TGTGCCAGCAGTTCAGGGTACCCTGAAGCTTTCTTT